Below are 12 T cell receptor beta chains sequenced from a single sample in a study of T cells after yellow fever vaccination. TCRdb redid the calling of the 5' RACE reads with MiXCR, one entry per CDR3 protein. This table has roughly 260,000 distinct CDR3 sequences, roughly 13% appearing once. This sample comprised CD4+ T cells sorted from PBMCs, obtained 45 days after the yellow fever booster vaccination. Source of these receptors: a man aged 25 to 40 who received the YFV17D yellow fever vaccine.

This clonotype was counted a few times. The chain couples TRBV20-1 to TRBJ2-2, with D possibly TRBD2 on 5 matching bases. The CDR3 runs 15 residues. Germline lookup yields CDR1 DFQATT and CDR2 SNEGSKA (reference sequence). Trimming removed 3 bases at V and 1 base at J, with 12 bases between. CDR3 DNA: TGCAGTGCTAGTATGGCTAGCAGGAACACCGGGGAGCTGTTTTTT. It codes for CSASMASRNTGELFF.

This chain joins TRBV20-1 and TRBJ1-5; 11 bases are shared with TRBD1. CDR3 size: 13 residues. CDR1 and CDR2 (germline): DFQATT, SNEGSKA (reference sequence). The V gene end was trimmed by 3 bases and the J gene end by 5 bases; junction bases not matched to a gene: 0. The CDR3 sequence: CSARGQGDQPQHF. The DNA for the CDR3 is TGCAGTGCTAGGGGACAGGGGGATCAGCCCCAGCATTTT.

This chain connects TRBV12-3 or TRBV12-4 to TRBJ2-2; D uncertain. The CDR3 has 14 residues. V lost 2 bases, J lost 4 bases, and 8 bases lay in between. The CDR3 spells CASSLIESTGELFF. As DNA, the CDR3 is TGTGCCAGCAGTTTAATCGAGTCCACCGGGGAGCTGTTTTTT.

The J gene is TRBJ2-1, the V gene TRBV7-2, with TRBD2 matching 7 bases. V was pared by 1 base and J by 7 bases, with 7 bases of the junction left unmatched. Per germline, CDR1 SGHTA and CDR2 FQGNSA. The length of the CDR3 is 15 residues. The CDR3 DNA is TGTGCCAGCAGCTTAGATGTGCGGGAGTGGAATGAGCAGTTCTTC. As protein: CASSLDVREWNEQFF.

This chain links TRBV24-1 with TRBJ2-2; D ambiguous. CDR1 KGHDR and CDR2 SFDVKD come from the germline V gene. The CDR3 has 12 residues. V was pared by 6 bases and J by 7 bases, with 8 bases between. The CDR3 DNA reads TGTGCCACCAGTCGAGAAAACGGGGAGCTGTTTTTT. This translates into CATSRENGELFF.

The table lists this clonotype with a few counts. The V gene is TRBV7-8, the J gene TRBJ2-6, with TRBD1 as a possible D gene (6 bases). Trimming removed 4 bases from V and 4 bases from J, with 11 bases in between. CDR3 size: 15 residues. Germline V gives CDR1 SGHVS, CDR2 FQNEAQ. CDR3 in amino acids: CASSSTGLGANVLTF. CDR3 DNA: TGTGCCAGCAGCTCCACAGGGCTGGGGGCCAACGTCCTGACTTTC.

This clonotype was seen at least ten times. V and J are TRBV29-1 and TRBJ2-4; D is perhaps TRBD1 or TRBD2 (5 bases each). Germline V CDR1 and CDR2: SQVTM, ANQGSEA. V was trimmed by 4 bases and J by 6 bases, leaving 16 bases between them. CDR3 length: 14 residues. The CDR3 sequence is CSVGRGVTGNIQYF. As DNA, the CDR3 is TGCAGCGTTGGAAGGGGAGTAACGGGAAACATTCAGTACTTC.

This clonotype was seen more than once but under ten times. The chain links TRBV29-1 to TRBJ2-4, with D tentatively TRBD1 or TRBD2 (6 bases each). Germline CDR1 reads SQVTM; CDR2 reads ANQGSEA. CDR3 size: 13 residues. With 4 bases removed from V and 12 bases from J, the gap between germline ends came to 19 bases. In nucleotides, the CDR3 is TGCAGCGTTGTGGGCCGGGGGCAAGGGCGTCAGTACTTC. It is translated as CSVVGRGQGRQYF.

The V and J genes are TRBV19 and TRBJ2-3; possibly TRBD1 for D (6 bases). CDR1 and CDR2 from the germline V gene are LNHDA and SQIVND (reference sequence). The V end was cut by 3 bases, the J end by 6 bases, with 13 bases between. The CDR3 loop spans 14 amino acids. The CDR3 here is CASSIDRSTDTQYF. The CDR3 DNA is TGTGCCAGTAGTATCGACAGGTCCACGGATACGCAGTATTTT. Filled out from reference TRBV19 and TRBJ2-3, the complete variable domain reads DGGITQSPKYLFRKEGQNVTLSCEQNLNHDAMYWYRQDPGQGLRLIYYSQIVNDFQKGDIAEGYSVSREKKESFPLTVTSAQKNPTAFYLCASSIDRSTDTQYFGPGTRLTVL.

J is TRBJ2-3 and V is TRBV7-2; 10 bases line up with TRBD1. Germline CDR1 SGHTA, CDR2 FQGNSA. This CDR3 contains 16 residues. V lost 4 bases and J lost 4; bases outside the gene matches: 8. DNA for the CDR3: TGTGCCAGCAGCTCCACCTCCGGGACAGGGGCAGATACGCAGTATTTT. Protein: CASSSTSGTGADTQYF.

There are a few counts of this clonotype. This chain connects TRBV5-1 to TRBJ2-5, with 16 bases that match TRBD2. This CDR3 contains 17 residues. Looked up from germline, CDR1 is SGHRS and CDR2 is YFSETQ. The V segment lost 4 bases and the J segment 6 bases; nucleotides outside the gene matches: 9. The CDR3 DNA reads TGCGCCAGCAGCCCGGGACTAGCGGGAGGGCCTGTCCAGACCCAGTACTTC. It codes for CASSPGLAGGPVQTQYF.

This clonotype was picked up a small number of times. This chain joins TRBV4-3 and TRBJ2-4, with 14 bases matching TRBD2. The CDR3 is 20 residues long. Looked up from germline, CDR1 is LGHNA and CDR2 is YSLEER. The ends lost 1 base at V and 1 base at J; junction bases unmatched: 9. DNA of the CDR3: TGCGCCAGCAGCCAAGGAAGGGGACTAGCGGGAGATAGGGCCAAAAACATTCAGTACTTC. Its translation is CASSQGRGLAGDRAKNIQYF.